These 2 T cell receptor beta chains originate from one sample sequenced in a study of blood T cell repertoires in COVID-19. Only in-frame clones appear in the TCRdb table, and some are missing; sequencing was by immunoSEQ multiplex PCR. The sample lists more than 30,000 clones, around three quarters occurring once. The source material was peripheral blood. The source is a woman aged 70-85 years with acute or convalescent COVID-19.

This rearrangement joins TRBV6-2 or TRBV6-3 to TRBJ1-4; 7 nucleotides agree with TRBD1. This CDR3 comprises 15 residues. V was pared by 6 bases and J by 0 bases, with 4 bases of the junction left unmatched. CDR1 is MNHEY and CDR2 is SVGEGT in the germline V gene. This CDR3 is CASSQTGATNEKLFF. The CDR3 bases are TGTGCCAGCAGCCAAACAGGGGCAACTAATGAAAAACTGTTTTTT.

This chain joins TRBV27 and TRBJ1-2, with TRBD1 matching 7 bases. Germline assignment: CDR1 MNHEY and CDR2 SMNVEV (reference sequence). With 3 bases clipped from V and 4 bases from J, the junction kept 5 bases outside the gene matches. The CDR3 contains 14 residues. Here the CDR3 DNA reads TGTGCCAGCAGTTTTTGGCCAGGGGGCTATGGCTACACCTTC. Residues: CASSFWPGGYGYTF.